This T cell receptor (beta chain) appears in the sequencing data of a study of shared clonotypes between healthy human individuals. General study results and limits: The generation probabilities recorded for non-shared clonotypes fell below those of clonotypes shared by all four donors.

Notes on this clone: The target antigen is unknown.

CDR3 length: 19 residues. CDR1 is SSHAT and CDR2 is FNYEAQ in the germline V gene (reference sequence). The V end was cut by 0 bases, the J end by 0 bases, with 19 bases between. Produced via immunoSEQ multiplex PCR; TCRdb's table is partial and in-frame only. The sample has some 1.5 million clones; nearly 99% are singletons. This sequence was found in a man aged 25-45 years in good health. This chain uses TRBV7-7 with TRBJ2-3; a possible D gene is TRBD2 (7 bases). Sequencing input: naive CD4+ T cells sorted from blood. Subset: CD45RA+ positively selected. The CDR3: CASSLAPRLAGVSTDTQYF. The DNA for the CDR3 is TGTGCCAGCAGCTTAGCACCCCGACTAGCAGGGGTTAGCACAGATACGCAGTATTTT.